A single sample gave rise to the 3 T cell receptor beta chains below, sequenced in a study of CXCR3-negative and CXCR3-positive naive CD8 T cells. Carrying UMI labels, the TRB cDNA libraries were prepared through 5' RACE. Reprocessing the 5' RACE reads, TCRdb reports a single entry for every CDR3 protein and omits DNA. The sample data list some 130,000 distinct CDR3 sequences. Sequencing was performed on naive CXCR3- CD8+ T cells from blood. Subset: CD45RO-CCR7+CD27+CD95- naive CD8+ T cells lacking CXCR3 (TNR3-). Receptors were obtained from a human donor in good health. Some clones in this sample may be carry-over from other donors' samples.

V gene TRBV28 combines with J gene TRBJ2-7; with no DNA, the TCRdb D assignment of TRBD2 cannot be verified. The V gene's germline CDR1 is MDHEN and CDR2 SYDVKM. The CDR3 extends over 14 amino acids. The CDR3: CASSFRGPTYEQYF.

The V gene is TRBV29-1, the J gene TRBJ2-1; TCRdb's assignment of TRBD1 cannot be checked, as there is no DNA. The CDR3 is 15 amino acids. Germline-derived CDR1 and CDR2 are SQVTM and ANQGSEA. CDR3 protein: CSGGTGKKDYNEQFF.

V usage is TRBV7-9 and J usage is TRBJ2-7; TCRdb's D gene call, TRBD1, goes unchecked for lack of DNA. Germline loops: CDR1 SEHNR, CDR2 FQNEAQ (reference sequence). The CDR3 totals 13 residues. The CDR3 protein is CASSPTAPLEQYF.